Described below is a single T cell receptor (beta chain) sequence and its context. No antigen is known for it. The data belong to a study of T cell repertoires in cytomegalovirus infection. Overall study: Signatures in public TCR beta sequences pointed to both CMV infection and matching HLA type.

TCRdb reanalysed the reads using MiXCR and keeps one entry per CDR3 protein. The sample carries roughly 180,000 distinct CDR3 sequences, over 25% recorded once. Findings and limits, study-wide: CMV carriers with the relevant HLA were identified by cumulative public TCR beta family frequency.

The CDR3 contains 14 residues. After removal of 7 bases from V and 6 bases from J, the junction contained 10 bases not matched to a gene. In germline, CDR1 is MNHEY, CDR2 SVGEGT. This chain joins TRBV6-2 or TRBV6-3 and TRBJ2-7, with TRBD2 matching 9 bases. The source is a human donor in good health (CMV status not recorded). Some clones in this sample may be carry-over from other donors' samples. Sequencing input: PBMCs. In DNA form, the CDR3 reads TGTGCCAGCACCTATAGCGGGGGAAGTATCGAGCAGTACTTC. It specifies CASTYSGGSIEQYF.